What follows describes a single TCR beta chain. Its binding antigen is unknown. There are no base qualities to consult, and no much larger clone falls within one base. Each collaborating institution followed its own protocols to collect whole blood in K2EDTA tubes. For TCRbeta analysis, collaborator samples were shipped as frozen whole blood, as isolated PBMCs, or as DNA extracted from either sample type. The source of the sample is a study of blood T cell repertoires in COVID-19 (dated by TCRdb to 2018 to 2020). Background for the entire study: Samples from collaborators originated in the United States, Italy and Spain and spanned both the acute and convalescent phases of COVID-19. The material from the prospective study consisted of cDNA or gDNA derived from T cells, B-cell-depleted T cells, or PBMCs. Subjects who had been exposed to COVID-19, were actively infected with it, or had recovered from it provided the deeply sampled blood TCRbeta repertoires that made up the dataset. The repertoires were made available in a free public database intended to serve as a resource for research on the immune response to SARS-CoV-2. Samples came from the ongoing ImmuneRACE study (first 160 participants) plus 1,254 subjects from 6 global collaborators. Nearly every sample came with metadata listing a de-identified subject ID, COVID-19 status, age in years and sex. Where available, HLA class I and class II types were taken from metadata supplied by the sample provider and were not determined by assay-based typing. The paper as a whole reports these results and caveats: The amount of clinical and demographic metadata varied by source and participant and was provided uncurated.

Reading from cysteine to phenylalanine, the CDR3 counts 11 amino acids. The entry retains the CDR3 DNA only, 33 bases that are in frame from base 1. From a lookup of the germline V gene, CDR1 and CDR2 are MDHEN and SYDVKM. Between the V and J ends, shortened by 6 bases and 3 bases respectively, the junction contains 5 bases. TCRbeta CDR3 regions were amplified from genomic DNA using the immunoSEQ Assay, a bias-controlled multiplex PCR. The paper's data handling went like this. The number of nucleated cells in each sample was estimated from the amplification of reference gene primers within the assay. Sequence reads were collapsed and filtered to measure the absolute abundance of every unique TCRbeta CDR3 rearrangement. For each sample, productive Simpson clonality was calculated as the square root of Simpson's diversity index over productive rearrangements. The source is immuneACCESS, and TCRdb retained only in-frame sequences with V and J called. Part of the clones is not carried over; for the studies checked, unresolved V genes explain less than half of this, and the remainder is unexplained. V, J and clone size reflect that table, while D and trimming were determined from the DNA. The sample data list approximately 70,000 clones, and approximately 92% of these were observed just once. Around 13% of the sample rests with the top ten.

The TCR originated in a human donor with active COVID-19. The donor label of this sample is uncertain. The sequenced sample was peripheral blood. Recombination linked TRBV28 to TRBJ1-1; no D gene call is confident. The CDR3 protein: CASRTDTEAFF. The nucleotide sequence reads as follows: TGTGCCAGCAGAACGGACACTGAAGCTTTCTTT.